Following are 19 T cell receptor beta chains from one sample sequenced in a study of T cells in Graves' hyperthyroidism and ophthalmopathy (dated by TCRdb to about 2019). Receptors were amplified or captured by multiplex PCR. The listed sequencing device is Illumina HiSeq 2000. TCR beta CDR3 regions were amplified from RNA transcripts. The first round of RT-PCR for the TCR CDR3 was performed with the HTBI primer set and the Qiagen OneStep RT-PCR kit. TCRdb trimmed the raw reads at Q25, called clones with MiXCR and kept productive beta chains. CDR3 protein sequences are deduplicated, and each keeps its most common genes and DNA. This sample has over 500,000 distinct CDR3 sequences in its table, and roughly 15% of those were observed once. Around 13% of the sample lies in the top ten. Material: blood. The receptors come from a woman aged 40 to 50 with Graves' hyperthyroidism.

There are many counts of this clonotype. The V and J genes are TRBV20-1 and TRBJ1-4, with D possibly TRBD1 on 5 matching bases. CDR1 and CDR2 (germline): DFQATT, SNEGSKA (reference sequence). The CDR3 is 16 amino acids. Trimming shortened V by 0 bases and J by 0 bases, and 11 bases separated the two germline ends. For the CDR3, the DNA is TGCAGTGCTAGAGATCAGGGCGGTGCAACTAATGAAAAACTGTTTTTT. Amino acid sequence: CSARDQGGATNEKLFF.

The rearrangement uses TRBV7-9 and TRBJ2-7, with 9 bases lining up with TRBD2. With 5 bases clipped from V and 3 bases from J, the junction kept 11 bases outside the gene matches. Germline CDR1 and CDR2: SEHNR and FQNEAQ (reference sequence). This CDR3 spans 16 amino acids. The CDR3 coding sequence is TGTGCCAGCAGCCCCCCGTCGGCGGGAGGGAACTACGAGCAGTACTTC. It yields the protein CASSPPSAGGNYEQYF.

The chain is built from TRBV4-2 and TRBJ2-7; D ambiguous. The CDR3 has 14 amino acids. V was pared by 1 base and J by 2 bases, with 9 bases between. Germline CDR1 reads LGHNA; CDR2 reads YNFKEQ. The CDR3 reads CASSQAQYAYEQYF. CDR3 coding DNA: TGTGCCAGCAGCCAAGCACAGTACGCCTACGAGCAGTACTTC.

This clonotype has a single count. The chain has TRBV7-3 and TRBJ1-6; 9 bases line up with TRBD1. After removal of 4 bases from V and 10 bases from J, the junction contained 8 bases not matched to a gene. Germline loops: CDR1 SGHTA, CDR2 FQGTGA. CDR3 size: 15 residues. Here the CDR3 DNA reads TGTGCCAGCAGCTCAACAGGGGGCTCGGGATCACCCCTCCACTTT. It encodes CASSSTGGSGSPLHF.

The sample holds many counts of this clonotype. This sequence joins TRBV5-1 and TRBJ2-7; TRBD2 aligns across 8 bases. The CDR3 totals 14 residues. V trimming: 9 bases; J trimming: 0 bases; junction bases outside the gene matches: 8. In germline, CDR1 is SGHRS, CDR2 YFSETQ. CDR3 sequence: CATSGSGDSYEQYF. DNA of the CDR3: TGCGCCACCTCGGGTAGCGGGGACTCCTACGAGCAGTACTTC.

The table lists this clonotype with a few counts. The chain carries TRBV20-1 and TRBJ2-1; 9 bases match TRBD2. CDR1 is DFQATT and CDR2 is SNEGSKA in the germline V gene (reference sequence). V shed 6 bases, J shed 2 bases, and the junction held 8 bases outside the gene matches. This CDR3 has 15 amino acids. CDR3 loop: CSAYVAGVPYNEQFF. The DNA for the CDR3 is TGCAGTGCATATGTAGCGGGAGTTCCCTACAATGAGCAGTTCTTC.

In its sample, this clonotype was seen a few times. The chain has TRBV5-1 and TRBJ2-1; 7 bases fit TRBD2. The length of the CDR3 is 16 residues. V dropped 2 bases and J dropped 12; count of bases not matched to a gene: 17. The germline V gene has CDR1 SGHRS and CDR2 YFSETQ. CDR3 sequence: CASSLGKAGLTQVQFF. As DNA, the CDR3 is TGCGCCAGCAGCTTAGGGAAAGCGGGACTCACCCAGGTGCAGTTCTTC.

The CDR3 region has the DNA TGCAGTGCTAGAGTTCACGGGAGGGGGACGAGAGACCAAGAGACCCAGTACTTC. The encoded protein is CSARVHGRGTRDQETQYF. The chain links TRBV20-1 to TRBJ2-5, with 8 bases fitting TRBD2. Germline loops: CDR1 DFQATT, CDR2 SNEGSKA (reference sequence). V shed 1 base, J shed 0 bases, and the junction held 13 bases outside the gene matches. This CDR3 comprises 18 residues.

This clonotype was detected many times. This chain connects TRBV6-1 to TRBJ2-7; 10 nucleotides agree with TRBD1. The trim removed 2 bases at V and 6 bases at J, leaving 13 bases unmatched. Germline assignment: CDR1 MNHNS and CDR2 SASEGT. CDR3 length equals 17 residues. The CDR3 protein is CASSEYPPGTGVSEQYF. CDR3 bases: TGTGCCAGCAGTGAATACCCCCCCGGGACAGGGGTTTCCGAGCAGTACTTC.

This clonotype was picked up many times. V usage is TRBV7-3 and J usage is TRBJ2-3, with 8 positions matching TRBD2. Losses at the gene ends were 0 bases for V and 6 bases for J; bases not matched to a gene: 8. Germline CDR1 and CDR2: SGHTA and FQGTGA. The CDR3 runs to 16 residues. CDR3 DNA: TGTGCCAGCAGCTTAACAGTTAGCGGGACTTCCGATACGCAGTATTTT. It encodes CASSLTVSGTSDTQYF. Drawing the rest from reference TRBV7-3 and TRBJ2-3, the complete variable domain is GAGVSQTPSNKVTEKGKYVELRCDPISGHTALYWYRQSLGQGPEFLIYFQGTGAADDSGLPNDRFFAVRPEGSVSTLKIQRTERGDSAVYLCASSLTVSGTSDTQYFGPGTRLTVL.

Many counts were recorded for this clonotype. The rearrangement uses TRBV5-1 and TRBJ2-2; no clear D. V gave up 2 bases and J gave up 2 bases, with 10 bases separating them. CDR1 and CDR2 from the germline V gene are SGHRS and YFSETQ. CDR3 length: 15 amino acids. CDR3 loop: CASSFRVSNTGELFF. The CDR3 bases are TGCGCCAGCAGCTTTAGGGTATCAAACACCGGGGAGCTGTTTTTT.

V and J are TRBV5-8 and TRBJ1-6; D gene uncertain. Germline V gene sequence: CDR1 SGHTS, CDR2 YDEGEE. V gave up 4 bases and J gave up 7 bases, with 9 bases separating them. CDR3 length: 13 amino acids. The chain's CDR3 is CASSRRGNSPLHF. The CDR3 nucleotides read TGTGCCAGCAGCCGCCGAGGGAATTCACCCCTCCACTTT.

This clonotype has at least ten counts. The CDR3 region has the DNA TGTGCCAGCAGCTTCAGGGGTCCAGGGGATGAGCAGTTCTTC. Protein: CASSFRGPGDEQFF. This chain links TRBV7-3 with TRBJ2-1, with D maybe TRBD1 (6 bases). With 3 bases removed from V and 8 bases from J, the gap between germline ends came to 14 bases. The CDR3 runs 14 residues. Germline V CDR1 and CDR2: SGHTA, FQGTGA. The variable domain in full, with the rest retrieved from reference TRBV7-3 and TRBJ2-1, is GAGVSQTPSNKVTEKGKYVELRCDPISGHTALYWYRQSLGQGPEFLIYFQGTGAADDSGLPNDRFFAVRPEGSVSTLKIQRTERGDSAVYLCASSFRGPGDEQFFGPGTRLTVL.

V is TRBV9 and J is TRBJ2-7, with TRBD2 identical over 8 bases. There are 17 residues in the CDR3. The germline V gene encodes CDR1 SGDLS and CDR2 YYNGEE. V shed 4 bases and J 6 bases; nucleotides not matched to a gene: 18. This CDR3 is CASSPGGATVGGSEQYF. The CDR3 region has the DNA TGTGCCAGCAGCCCCGGGGGGGCGACGGTCGGAGGCTCCGAGCAGTACTTC.

This clonotype was counted many times. The V call is TRBV18, the J call TRBJ2-1, with TRBD1 as a possible D gene (6 bases). Germline loops: CDR1 KGHSH, CDR2 LQKENI. The CDR3 has 14 residues. The V gene lost 3 bases and the J gene lost 3 bases, with 9 bases spanning the gap. CDR3 protein: CASSPVRGYNEQFF. CDR3 DNA: TGTGCCAGCTCACCTGTCAGGGGCTACAATGAGCAGTTCTTC.

This chain links TRBV29-1 with TRBJ2-5; D perhaps matches TRBD1 (7 bases). Germline V gene data show CDR1 as SQVTM and CDR2 as ANQGSEA. Trimming stripped 4 bases from V and 5 bases from J, with 17 bases between. The CDR3 length is 14 residues. The CDR3 sequence is CSVVIMAGGETQYF. Written as DNA, the CDR3 is TGCAGCGTTGTGATCATGGCAGGGGGGGAGACCCAGTACTTC.

The chain links TRBV7-9 to TRBJ2-1; 10 bases align to TRBD2. CDR1 and CDR2 from the germline V gene are SEHNR and FQNEAQ (reference sequence). The length of the CDR3 is 14 residues. Trimming cost V 11 bases and J 2 bases; bases outside gene matches: 6. In nucleotides, the CDR3 is TGTGCCGTCTCCGGGACTAGCGCCTACAATGAGCAGTTCTTC. Its protein is CAVSGTSAYNEQFF.

In its sample, this clonotype was seen a few times. The rearrangement uses TRBV9 and TRBJ1-2; 7 bases fit TRBD1. V was pared by 0 bases and J by 9 bases, with 8 bases of the junction left unmatched. Germline loops: CDR1 SGDLS, CDR2 YYNGEE. The CDR3 covers 14 residues. CDR3 amino acids: CASSVGGGTKRYTF. CDR3 DNA sequence: TGTGCCAGCAGCGTAGGAGGGGGCACGAAGCGCTACACCTTC.

Ten or more counts support this clonotype. The chain links TRBV10-3 to TRBJ1-2; D is possibly TRBD1 (5 bases). CDR1 is ENHRY, CDR2 SYGVKD, per germline. The CDR3 loop spans 13 amino acids. Trimming took off 3 bases at V and 4 bases at J, with 9 bases between the two ends. The CDR3 sequence: CAISERGTYGYTF. The CDR3 DNA reads as TGTGCCATCAGTGAACGGGGGACCTATGGCTACACCTTC.